This TCR beta chain derives from a study of T cell responses to AZD1222 COVID-19 vaccine. Regarding the study as a whole: Repertoires were collected only later (after the peak T cell response had occurred). A mostly white British donor set with more females was recruited, and clonal diversity was possibly underestimated. In the spike-specific TCR repertoire, nearly half reportedly target unmutated variant regions. Only a handful of individuals given AZD1222 were seropositive at baseline.

Sequencing used immunoSEQ multiplex PCR; TCRdb keeps in-frame clones, though not all of them. The data show some 130,000 clones, 80% to 90% seen once. To note about this clone: Its antigen is unidentified.

Trimming shortened V by 4 bases and J by 0 bases, and 6 bases separated the two germline ends. This CDR3 is built from 13 residues. Germline assignment: CDR1 SGHTA and CDR2 FQGNSA. The J gene is TRBJ1-1, the V gene TRBV7-2, with a possible D match to TRBD1 (5 bases). The sequenced sample was peripheral blood, obtained on day 0 of AZD1222 vaccination. The source of this sequence is an adult in good health. The CDR3 reads CASSSGMNTEAFF. The CDR3 DNA is TGTGCCAGCAGCTCAGGGATGAACACTGAAGCTTTCTTT.